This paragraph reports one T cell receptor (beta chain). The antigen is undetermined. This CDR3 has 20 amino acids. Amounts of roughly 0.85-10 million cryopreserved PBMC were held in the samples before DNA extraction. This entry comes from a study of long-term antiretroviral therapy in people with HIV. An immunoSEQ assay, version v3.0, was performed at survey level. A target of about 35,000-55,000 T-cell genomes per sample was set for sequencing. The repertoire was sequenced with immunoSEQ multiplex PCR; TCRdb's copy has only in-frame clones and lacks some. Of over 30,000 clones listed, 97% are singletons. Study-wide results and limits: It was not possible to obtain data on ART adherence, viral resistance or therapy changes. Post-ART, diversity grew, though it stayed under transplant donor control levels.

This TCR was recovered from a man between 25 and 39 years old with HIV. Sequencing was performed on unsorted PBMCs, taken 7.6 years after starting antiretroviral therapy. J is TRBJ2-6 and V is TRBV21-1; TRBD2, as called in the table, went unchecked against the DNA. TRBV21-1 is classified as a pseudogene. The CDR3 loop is CASSVTPGRFHISGANVLTF. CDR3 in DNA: TGTGCCAGCAGCGTCACTCCGGGGAGGTTCCACATCTCTGGGGCCAACGTCCTGACTTTC.